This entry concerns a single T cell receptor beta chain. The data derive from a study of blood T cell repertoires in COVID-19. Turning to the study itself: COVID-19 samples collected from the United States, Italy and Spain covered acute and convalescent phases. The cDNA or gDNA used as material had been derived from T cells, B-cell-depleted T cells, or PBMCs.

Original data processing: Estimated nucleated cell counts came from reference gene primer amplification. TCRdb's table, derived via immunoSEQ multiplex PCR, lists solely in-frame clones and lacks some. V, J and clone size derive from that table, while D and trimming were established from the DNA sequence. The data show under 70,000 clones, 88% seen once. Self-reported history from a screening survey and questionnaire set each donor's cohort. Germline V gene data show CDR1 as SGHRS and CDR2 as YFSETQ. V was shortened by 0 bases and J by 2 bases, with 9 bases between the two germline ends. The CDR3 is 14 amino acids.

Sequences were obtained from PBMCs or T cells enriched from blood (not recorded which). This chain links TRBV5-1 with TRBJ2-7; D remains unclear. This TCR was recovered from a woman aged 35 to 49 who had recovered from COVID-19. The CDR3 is CASSLDTTPYEQYF. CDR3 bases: TGCGCCAGCAGCTTGGACACAACCCCCTACGAGCAGTACTTC.